Described below is a single T cell receptor (beta chain) sequence and its context. TCRdb keeps only in-frame clones here, not all; method: immunoSEQ multiplex PCR. The table records some 200,000 clones, around 82% of them present only once. This sample is part of a study of blood T cell repertoires in COVID-19. V lost 0 bases and J lost 4; bases outside the gene matches: 4. This CDR3 region has 15 residues. Germline CDR1 reads SGHTS; CDR2 reads YDEGEE. The V call is TRBV5-8, the J call TRBJ1-2, with 9 bases aligning to TRBD1. Specimen: peripheral blood. The sequence came from a woman in her 40s with acute or convalescent COVID-19. The CDR3: CASSLETGGGYGYTF. The CDR3 nucleotides are TGTGCCAGCAGCTTGGAGACAGGGGGGGGCTATGGCTACACCTTC.